This TCR beta chain was identified during a study of blood T cell repertoires in COVID-19. Data came from immunoSEQ multiplex PCR; TCRdb stores just in-frame clones and leaves some out. The table records around 190,000 clones, less than 80% of them present only once. The CDR3 contains 13 residues. The germline V and J ends were trimmed by 5 bases and 6 bases, with 14 bases remaining between them. The germline CDR1 and CDR2 sequences are SNHLY and FYNNEI. In this sample, this clone turned up once. This receptor was obtained from a woman aged 45-65 years with acute or convalescent COVID-19. The chain couples TRBV2 to TRBJ2-7; D might be TRBD1 (6 bases). Sequencing input: peripheral blood. CDR3 residues: CASSSRTEREQYF. In DNA, the CDR3 is TGTGCCAGCAGTTCAAGGACAGAACGCGAGCAGTACTTC.